This T cell receptor (beta chain) was observed in a study of early T cells in non-severe SARS-CoV-2 infection. The wider study: Sequencing of bulk RNA from unsorted whole blood was done, without chain pairing.

This clonotype turned up a few times. Unique molecular identifiers were added to individual cDNA molecules. In TCRdb, the 5' RACE reads were re-called with MiXCR into one record per CDR3 protein. The sample records more than 65,000 distinct CDR3 sequences, approximately 4.6% being singletons. Between the trimmed V and J ends, which lost 3 bases and 0 bases, there was a span of 14 bases. The CDR3 consists of 16 residues. This sequence was found in an adult who was a healthcare worker with PCR-confirmed SARS-CoV-2 infection or an uninfected control (not recorded which). The donor label of this sample is uncertain. This specimen was whole blood, taken at baseline. The rearrangement joins TRBV12-3 or TRBV12-4 to TRBJ1-1; D may be TRBD1 (6 bases). CDR3 sequence: CASSFTGAALNTEAFF. CDR3 in DNA: TGTGCCAGCAGTTTCACGGGGGCAGCCCTGAACACTGAAGCTTTCTTT.